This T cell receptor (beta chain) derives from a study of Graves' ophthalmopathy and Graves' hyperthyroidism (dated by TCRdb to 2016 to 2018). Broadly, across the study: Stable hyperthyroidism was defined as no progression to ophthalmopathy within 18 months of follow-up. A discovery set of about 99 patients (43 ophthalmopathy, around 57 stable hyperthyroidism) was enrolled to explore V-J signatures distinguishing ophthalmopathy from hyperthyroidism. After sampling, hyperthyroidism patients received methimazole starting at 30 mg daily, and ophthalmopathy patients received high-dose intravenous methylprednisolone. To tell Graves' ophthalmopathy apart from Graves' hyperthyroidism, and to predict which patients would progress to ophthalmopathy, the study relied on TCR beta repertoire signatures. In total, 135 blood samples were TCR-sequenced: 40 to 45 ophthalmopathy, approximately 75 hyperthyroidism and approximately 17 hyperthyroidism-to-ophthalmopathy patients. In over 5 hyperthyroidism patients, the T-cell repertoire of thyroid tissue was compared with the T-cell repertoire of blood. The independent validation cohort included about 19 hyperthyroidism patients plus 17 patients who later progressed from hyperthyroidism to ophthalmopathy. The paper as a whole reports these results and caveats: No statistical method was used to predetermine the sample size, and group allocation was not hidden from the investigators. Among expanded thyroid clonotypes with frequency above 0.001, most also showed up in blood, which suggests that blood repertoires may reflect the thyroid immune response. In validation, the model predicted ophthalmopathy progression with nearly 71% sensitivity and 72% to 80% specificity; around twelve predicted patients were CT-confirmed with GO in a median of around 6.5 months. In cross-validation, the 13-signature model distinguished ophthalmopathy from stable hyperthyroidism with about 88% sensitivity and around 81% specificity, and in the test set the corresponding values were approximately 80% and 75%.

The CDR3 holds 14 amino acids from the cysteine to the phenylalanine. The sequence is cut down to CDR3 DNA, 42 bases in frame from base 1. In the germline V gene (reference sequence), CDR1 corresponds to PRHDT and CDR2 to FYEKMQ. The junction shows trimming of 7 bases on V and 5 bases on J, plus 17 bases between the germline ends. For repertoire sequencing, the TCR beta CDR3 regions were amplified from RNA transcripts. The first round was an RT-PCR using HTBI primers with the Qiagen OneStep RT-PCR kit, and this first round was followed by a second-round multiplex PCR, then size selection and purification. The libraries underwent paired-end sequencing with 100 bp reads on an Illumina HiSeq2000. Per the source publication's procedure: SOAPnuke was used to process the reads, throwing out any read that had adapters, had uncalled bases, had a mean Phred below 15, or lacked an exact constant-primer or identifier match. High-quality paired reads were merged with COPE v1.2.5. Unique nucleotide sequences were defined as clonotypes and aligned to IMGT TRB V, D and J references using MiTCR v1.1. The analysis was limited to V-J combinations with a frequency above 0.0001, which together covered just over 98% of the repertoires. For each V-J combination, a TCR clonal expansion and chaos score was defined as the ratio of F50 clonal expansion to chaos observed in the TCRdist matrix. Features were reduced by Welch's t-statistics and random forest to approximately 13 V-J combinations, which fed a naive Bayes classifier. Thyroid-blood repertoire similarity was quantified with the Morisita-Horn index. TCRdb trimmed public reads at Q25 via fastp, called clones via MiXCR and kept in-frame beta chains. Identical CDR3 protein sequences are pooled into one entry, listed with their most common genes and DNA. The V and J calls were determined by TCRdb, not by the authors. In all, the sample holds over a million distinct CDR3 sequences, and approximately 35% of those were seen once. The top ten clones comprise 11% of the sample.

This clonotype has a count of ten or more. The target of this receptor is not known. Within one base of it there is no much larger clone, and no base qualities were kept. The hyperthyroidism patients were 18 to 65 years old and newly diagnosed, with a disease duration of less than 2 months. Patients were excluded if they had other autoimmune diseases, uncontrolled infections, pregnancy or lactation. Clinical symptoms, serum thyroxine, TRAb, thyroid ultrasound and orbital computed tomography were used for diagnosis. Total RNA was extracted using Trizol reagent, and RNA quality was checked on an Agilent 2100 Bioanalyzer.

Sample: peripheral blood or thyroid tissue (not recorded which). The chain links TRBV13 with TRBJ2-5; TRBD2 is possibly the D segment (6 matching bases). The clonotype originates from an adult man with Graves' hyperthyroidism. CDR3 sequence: CASTRRAGGETQYF. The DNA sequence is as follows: TGTGCCAGCACCCGCCGGGCCGGGGGTGAGACCCAGTACTTC.